The 5 T cell receptor beta chains presented below share a single source sample, sequenced in a study of blood T cell repertoires in COVID-19. Here immunoSEQ multiplex PCR was the method, and the copy in TCRdb shows in-frame clones only, minus some. The profile shows under 90,000 clones, around nine tenths of them singletons. Sequenced input: peripheral blood. These TCRs come from a woman aged 50 to 65 with COVID-19, enrolled during active disease.

The rearrangement links TRBV10-2 to TRBJ2-7; D is perhaps TRBD2 (7 bases). Trimming took off 10 bases at V and 4 bases at J, with 17 bases between the two ends. Germline CDR1 and CDR2: WSHSY and SAAADI. This CDR3 has 13 residues. As DNA, the CDR3 is TGCGCCACCTGGGGGGGCTGGCAGTACGAGCAGTACTTC. It translates to CATWGGWQYEQYF.

A note on this clone: A read error may produce the germline difference seen at one junction end. The gene calls are TRBV7-7 and TRBJ1-4; 9 bases are shared with TRBD1. The CDR3 extends over 15 amino acids. Germline V CDR1 and CDR2: SSHAT, FNYEAQ (reference sequence). The CDR3 reads CASSLVWDRVNGLFF. In nucleotides, the CDR3 is TGTGCTAGCAGCTTAGTTTGGGACAGGGTGAATGGGCTGTTTTTT.

The chain couples TRBV27 to TRBJ2-7, with TRBD2 matching over 10 bases. This CDR3 has 15 residues. Germline assignment: CDR1 MNHEY and CDR2 SMNVEV (reference sequence). With V trimmed by 7 bases and J by 3 bases, 9 bases remained unmatched. CDR3 sequence reads: CASTLIAGGNYEQYF. The CDR3 DNA reads as TGTGCCAGCACCCTTATAGCGGGAGGAAACTACGAGCAGTACTTC.

The CDR3 DNA follows: TGTGCCACGGGACAAACCTTCCTGGGAGCTTTCTTT. Its translation is CATGQTFLGAFF. The V and J genes are TRBV28 and TRBJ1-1; a possible D gene is TRBD1 (6 bases). This CDR3 is built from 12 residues. Germline loops: CDR1 MDHEN, CDR2 SYDVKM. V lost 10 bases and J lost 10, with 19 bases in between.

The V gene is TRBV4-1, the J gene TRBJ2-7; D is undetermined. The CDR3 has 12 residues. Germline assignment: CDR1 MGHRA and CDR2 YSYEKL. V lost 0 bases and J lost 4, with 4 bases in between. The CDR3 DNA follows: TGCGCCAGCAGCCAAGAGAGGTACGAGCAGTACTTC. Translated, it gives CASSQERYEQYF.